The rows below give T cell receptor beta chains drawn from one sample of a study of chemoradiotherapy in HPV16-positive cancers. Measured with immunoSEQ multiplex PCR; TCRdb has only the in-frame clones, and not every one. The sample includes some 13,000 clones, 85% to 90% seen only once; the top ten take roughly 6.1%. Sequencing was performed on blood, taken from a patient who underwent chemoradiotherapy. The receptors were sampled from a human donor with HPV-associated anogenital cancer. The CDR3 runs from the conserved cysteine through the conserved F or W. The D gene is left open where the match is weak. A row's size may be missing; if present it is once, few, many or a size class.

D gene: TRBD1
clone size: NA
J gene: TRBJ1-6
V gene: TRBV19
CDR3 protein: CASSIGDRTNSPLHF
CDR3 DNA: TGTGCCAGTAGTATCGGGGACAGAACAAATTCACCCCTCCACTTT

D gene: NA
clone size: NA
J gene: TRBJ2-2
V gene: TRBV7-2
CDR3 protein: CASRQGRTNTGELFF
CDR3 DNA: TGTGCCAGCAGACAAGGACGGACGAACACCGGGGAGCTGTTTTTT

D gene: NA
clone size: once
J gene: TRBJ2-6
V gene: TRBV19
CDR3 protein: CATTPGRNSGANVLTF
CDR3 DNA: TGTGCCACCACACCGGGACGGAACTCTGGGGCCAACGTCCTGACTTTC

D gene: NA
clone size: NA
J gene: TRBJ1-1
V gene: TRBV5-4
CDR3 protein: CASSPRSWQGNTEAFF
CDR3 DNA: TGTGCCAGCAGCCCCAGGAGTTGGCAAGGGAACACTGAAGCTTTCTTT

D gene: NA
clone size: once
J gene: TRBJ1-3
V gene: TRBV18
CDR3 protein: CASSPNWGPGNTIYF
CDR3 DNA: TGTGCCAGCTCACCGAATTGGGGGCCCGGAAACACCATATATTTT

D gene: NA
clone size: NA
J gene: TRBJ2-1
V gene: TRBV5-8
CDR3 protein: CASRPQGWNEQFF
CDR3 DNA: TGTGCCAGCCGTCCCCAGGGGTGGAATGAGCAGTTCTTC

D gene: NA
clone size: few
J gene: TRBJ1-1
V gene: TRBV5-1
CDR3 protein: CASSPGALNTEAFF
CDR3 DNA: TGCGCCAGCAGCCCGGGCGCATTGAACACTGAAGCTTTCTTT

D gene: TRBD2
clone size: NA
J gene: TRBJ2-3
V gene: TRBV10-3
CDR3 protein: CAISESSMGGGARDTQYF
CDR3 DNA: TGTGCCATCAGTGAGTCGAGTATGGGCGGGGGGGCCCGGGATACGCAGTATTTT

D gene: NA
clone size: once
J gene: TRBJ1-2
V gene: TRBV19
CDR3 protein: CASRWGGESGYTF
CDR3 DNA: TGTGCCAGTAGGTGGGGGGGAGAATCTGGCTACACCTTC

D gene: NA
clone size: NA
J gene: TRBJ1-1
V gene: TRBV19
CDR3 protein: CASSIIGANTEAFF
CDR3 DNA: TGTGCCAGTAGTATAATTGGGGCGAACACTGAAGCTTTCTTT

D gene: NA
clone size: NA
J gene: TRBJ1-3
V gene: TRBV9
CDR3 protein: CASSYSASSGNTIYF
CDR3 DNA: TGTGCCAGCAGCTACTCAGCGAGCTCTGGAAACACCATATATTTT

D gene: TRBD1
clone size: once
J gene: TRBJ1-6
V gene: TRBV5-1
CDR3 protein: CASSLGTGDSPLHF
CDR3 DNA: TGCGCCAGCAGCTTGGGGACAGGGGATTCACCCCTCCACTTT

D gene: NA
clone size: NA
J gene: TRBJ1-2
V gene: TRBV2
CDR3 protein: CASIRTSVESNYGYTF
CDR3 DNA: TGTGCCAGCATCAGGACAAGTGTAGAGTCTAACTATGGCTACACCTTC

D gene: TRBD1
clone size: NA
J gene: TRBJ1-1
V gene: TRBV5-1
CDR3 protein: CASSYDREPTVTEAFF
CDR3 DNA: TGCGCCAGCAGCTACGACAGGGAGCCGACGGTCACTGAAGCTTTCTTT

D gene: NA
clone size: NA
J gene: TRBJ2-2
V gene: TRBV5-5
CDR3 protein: CASGNRNTGELFF
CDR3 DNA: TGTGCCAGCGGGAACAGGAACACCGGGGAGCTGTTTTTT

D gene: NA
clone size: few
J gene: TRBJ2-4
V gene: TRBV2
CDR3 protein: CASSTLSPLAKNIQYF
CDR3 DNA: TGTGCCAGCAGTACCCTGAGTCCACTAGCCAAAAACATTCAGTACTTC

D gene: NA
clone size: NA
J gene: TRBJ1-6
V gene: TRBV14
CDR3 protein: CASSQEIISPLHF
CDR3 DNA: TGTGCCAGCAGCCAAGAGATTATTTCACCCCTCCACTTT

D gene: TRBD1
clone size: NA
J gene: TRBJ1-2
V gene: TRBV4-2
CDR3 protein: CASSQGMTGGWGYGYTF
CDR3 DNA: TGTGCCAGCAGCCAAGGAATGACAGGGGGTTGGGGCTATGGCTACACCTTC

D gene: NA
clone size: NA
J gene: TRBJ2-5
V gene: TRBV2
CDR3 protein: CASSAGETQYF
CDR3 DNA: TGTGCCAGCAGTGCGGGGGAGACCCAGTACTTC

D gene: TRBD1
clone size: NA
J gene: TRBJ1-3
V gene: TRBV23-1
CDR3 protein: CASTPGQPSGNTIYF
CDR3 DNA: TGCGCCAGCACCCCGGGACAGCCGTCTGGAAACACCATATATTTT

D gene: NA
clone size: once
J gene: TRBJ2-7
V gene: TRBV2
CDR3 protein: CASSDWTVSYEQYF
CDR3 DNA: TGTGCCAGCAGTGACTGGACGGTCTCCTACGAGCAGTACTTC

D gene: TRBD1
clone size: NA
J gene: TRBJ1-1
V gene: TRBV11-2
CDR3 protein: CASTIQGVNTEAFF
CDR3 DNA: TGTGCCAGCACCATACAGGGGGTGAACACTGAAGCTTTCTTT

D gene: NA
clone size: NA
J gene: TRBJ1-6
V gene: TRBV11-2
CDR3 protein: CASSLLKGSTYNSPLHF
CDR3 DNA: TGTGCCAGCAGCCTTCTGAAAGGAAGCACCTATAATTCACCCCTCCACTTT

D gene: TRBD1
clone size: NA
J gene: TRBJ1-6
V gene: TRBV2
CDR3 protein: CASSEAGLRTGYNSPLHF
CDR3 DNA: TGTGCCAGCAGTGAAGCGGGTCTTCGGACAGGGTATAATTCACCCCTCCACTTT

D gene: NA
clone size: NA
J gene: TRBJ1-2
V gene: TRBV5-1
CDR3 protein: CASSLASGPGEYGYTF
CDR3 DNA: TGCGCCAGCAGCTTGGCCAGCGGTCCAGGGGAATATGGCTACACCTTC

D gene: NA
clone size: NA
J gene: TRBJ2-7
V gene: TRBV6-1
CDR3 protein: CASEPTGQSSYEQYF
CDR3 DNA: TGTGCCAGCGAACCAACTGGACAGAGCTCCTACGAGCAGTACTTC

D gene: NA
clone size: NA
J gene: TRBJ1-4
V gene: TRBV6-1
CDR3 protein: CASSELAGYEKLFF
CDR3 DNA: TGTGCCAGCAGTGAACTGGCGGGGTATGAAAAACTGTTTTTT

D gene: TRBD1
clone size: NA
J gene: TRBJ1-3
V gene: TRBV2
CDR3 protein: CASSQGASSGNTIYF
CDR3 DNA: TGTGCCAGCAGTCAGGGGGCCTCCTCTGGAAACACCATATATTTT

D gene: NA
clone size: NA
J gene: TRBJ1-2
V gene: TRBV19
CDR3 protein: CASSHWGSIDYGYTF
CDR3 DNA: TGTGCCAGTAGCCATTGGGGCTCCATCGATTATGGCTACACCTTC

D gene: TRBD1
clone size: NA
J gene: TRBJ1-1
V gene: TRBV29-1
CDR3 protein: CSGGSGTGYTEAFF
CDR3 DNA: TGCAGCGGGGGTTCCGGGACAGGTTATACTGAAGCTTTCTTT

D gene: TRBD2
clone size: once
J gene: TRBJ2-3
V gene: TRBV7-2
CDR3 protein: CASSLMSGGYTDTQYF
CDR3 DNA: TGTGCCAGCAGCCTCATGAGCGGGGGGTACACAGATACGCAGTATTTT

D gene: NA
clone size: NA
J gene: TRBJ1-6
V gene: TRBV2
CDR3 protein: CASSEGLRGMSPLHF
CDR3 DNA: TGTGCCAGCAGTGAGGGGTTAAGGGGTATGTCACCCCTCCACTTT

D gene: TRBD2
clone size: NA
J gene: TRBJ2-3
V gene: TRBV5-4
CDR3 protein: CASSLASGGLAGGDTQYF
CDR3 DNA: TGTGCCAGCAGCTTGGCCTCAGGCGGACTAGCGGGGGGCGATACGCAGTATTTT

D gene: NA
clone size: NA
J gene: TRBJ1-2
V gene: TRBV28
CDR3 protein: CASSLGRIVYGYTF
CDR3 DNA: TGTGCCAGCAGTTTGGGGCGGATTGTCTATGGCTACACCTTC

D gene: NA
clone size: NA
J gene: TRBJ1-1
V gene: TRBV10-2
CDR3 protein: CASRRTPNTEAFF
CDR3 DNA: TGCGCCAGCCGGCGGACACCGAACACTGAAGCTTTCTTT

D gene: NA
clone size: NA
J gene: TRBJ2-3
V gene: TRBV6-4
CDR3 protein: CASSDYTDTQYF
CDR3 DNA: TGTGCCAGCAGTGACTACACAGATACGCAGTATTTT

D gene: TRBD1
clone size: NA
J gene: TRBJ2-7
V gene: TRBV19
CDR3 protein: CASSKTTTDRGGEQYF
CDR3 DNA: TGTGCCAGTAGTAAAACAACAACGGACAGGGGAGGCGAGCAGTACTTC

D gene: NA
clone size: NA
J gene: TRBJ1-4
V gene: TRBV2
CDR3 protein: CASSDDIATNEKLFF
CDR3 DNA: TGTGCCAGCAGTGATGATATTGCAACTAATGAAAAACTGTTTTTT

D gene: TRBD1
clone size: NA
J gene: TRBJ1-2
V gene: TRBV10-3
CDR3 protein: CAISDPGQPYGYTF
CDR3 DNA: TGTGCCATCAGTGACCCGGGACAGCCCTATGGCTACACCTTC

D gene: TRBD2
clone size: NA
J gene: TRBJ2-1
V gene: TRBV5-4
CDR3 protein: CASSARLAGVVGQFF
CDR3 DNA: TGTGCCAGCAGCGCCCGACTAGCGGGGGTGGTGGGGCAGTTCTTC

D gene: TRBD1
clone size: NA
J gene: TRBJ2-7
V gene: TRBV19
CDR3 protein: CASSVGQGRYEQYF
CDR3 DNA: TGTGCCAGTAGTGTGGGACAGGGGAGGTACGAGCAGTACTTC

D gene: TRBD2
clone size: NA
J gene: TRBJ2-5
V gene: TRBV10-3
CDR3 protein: CAISETSGGHVETQYF
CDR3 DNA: TGTGCCATCAGTGAGACTAGCGGGGGCCACGTGGAGACCCAGTACTTC

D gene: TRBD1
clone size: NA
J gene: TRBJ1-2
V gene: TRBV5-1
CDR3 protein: CASSMGQGGQGYTF
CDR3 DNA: TGCGCCAGCAGCATGGGACAGGGGGGTCAGGGCTACACCTTC

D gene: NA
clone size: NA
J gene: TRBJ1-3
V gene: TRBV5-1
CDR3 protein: CASSLGDTTGNTIYF
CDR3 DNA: TGCGCCAGCAGCTTAGGGGATACAACTGGAAACACCATATATTTT

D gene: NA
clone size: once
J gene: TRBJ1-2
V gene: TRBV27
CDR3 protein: CASSPERDGVKIVCYTF
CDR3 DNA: TGTGCCAGCAGTCCCGAGCGTGACGGAGTAAAGATCGTATGCTACACCTTC

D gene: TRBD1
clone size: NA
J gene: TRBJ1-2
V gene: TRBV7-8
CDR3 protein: CASTPGTVYGYTF
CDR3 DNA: TGTGCCAGCACACCCGGGACAGTCTATGGCTACACCTTC

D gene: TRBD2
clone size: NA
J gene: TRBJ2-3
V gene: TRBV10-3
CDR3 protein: CAISSSGGAYGTDTQYF
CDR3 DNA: TGTGCCATCAGTTCTAGCGGGGGGGCCTATGGCACAGATACGCAGTATTTT

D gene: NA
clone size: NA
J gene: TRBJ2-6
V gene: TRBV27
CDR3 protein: CASSLSEGANVLTF
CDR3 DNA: TGTGCCAGCAGTTTATCGGAAGGGGCCAACGTCCTGACTTTC

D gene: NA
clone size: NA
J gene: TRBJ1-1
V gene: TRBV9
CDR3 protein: CASSVGSGRTEAFF
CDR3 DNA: TGTGCCAGCAGCGTAGGGTCGGGGAGAACTGAAGCTTTCTTT

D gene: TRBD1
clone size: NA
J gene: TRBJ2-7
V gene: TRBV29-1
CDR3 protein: CSVDVQGAQREQYF
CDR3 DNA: TGCAGCGTTGATGTACAGGGGGCGCAACGCGAGCAGTACTTC

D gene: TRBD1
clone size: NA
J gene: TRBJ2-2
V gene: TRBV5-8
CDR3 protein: CASATVLGQGSGELFF
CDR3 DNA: TGTGCCAGCGCCACAGTACTGGGACAGGGGTCCGGGGAGCTGTTTTTT

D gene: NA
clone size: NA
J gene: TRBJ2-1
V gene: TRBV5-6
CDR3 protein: CASSPGYGRVHDLNEQFF
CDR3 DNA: TGTGCCAGCAGCCCGGGGTATGGCAGGGTTCACGATCTCAATGAGCAGTTCTTC

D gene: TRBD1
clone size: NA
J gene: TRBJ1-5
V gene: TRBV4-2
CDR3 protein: CASSQVGGGGTYSNQPQHF
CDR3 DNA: TGTGCCAGCAGCCAAGTAGGAGGGGGCGGGACGTATAGCAATCAGCCCCAGCATTTT

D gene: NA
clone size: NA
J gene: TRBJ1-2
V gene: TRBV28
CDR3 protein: CASSLGHYGYTF
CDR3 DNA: TGTGCCAGCAGTTTGGGCCACTATGGCTACACCTTC

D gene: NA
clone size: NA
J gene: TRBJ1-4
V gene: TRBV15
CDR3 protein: CATSRARGINEKLFF
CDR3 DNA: TGTGCCACCAGCAGGGCCAGGGGTATTAATGAAAAACTGTTTTTT

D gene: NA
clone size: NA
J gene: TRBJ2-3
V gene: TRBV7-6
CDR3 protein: CASSSAGASTDTQYF
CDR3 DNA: TGTGCCAGCAGCTCGGCGGGGGCAAGCACAGATACGCAGTATTTT

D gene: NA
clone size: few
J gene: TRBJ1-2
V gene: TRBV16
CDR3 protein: CASSQTANYGYTF
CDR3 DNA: TGTGCCAGCAGCCAGACAGCTAACTATGGCTACACCTTC

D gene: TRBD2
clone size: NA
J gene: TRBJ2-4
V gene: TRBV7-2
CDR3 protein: CASRSSSGGIQYF
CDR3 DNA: TGTGCCAGCAGATCCTCTAGCGGTGGCATTCAGTACTTC

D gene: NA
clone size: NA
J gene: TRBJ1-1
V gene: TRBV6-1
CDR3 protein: CASSGRGRDRPMNTEAFF
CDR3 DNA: TGTGCCAGCAGTGGGAGGGGCAGGGACCGTCCGATGAACACTGAAGCTTTCTTT